The clone carrying this T cell receptor beta chain was seen a handful of times. What it recognizes is unknown. The sample belongs to a study of T cell repertoires in cytomegalovirus infection. About the study: CMV infection together with matching HLA type was indicated by public TCR beta signatures. Broader study findings: HLA-C-restricted CMV clonotypes gave the most frequent clonotype in two of eight donors. People with CMV and the relevant HLA were identified by cumulative public TCR beta family frequency.

V lost 8 bases, J lost 6 bases, and 8 bases stayed unmatched. CDR3 length: 14 amino acids. TCRdb recomputed calls from the reads with MiXCR, one row per CDR3 protein. The sample contains around 550,000 distinct CDR3 sequences, about 25% of which appear only once. The chain has TRBV12-3 or TRBV12-4 and TRBJ1-5, with 9 nucleotides matching TRBD1. Sequencing input: PBMCs. The origin of this receptor is a human donor in good health (CMV status not recorded). Some clones in this sample may be carry-over from other donors' samples. Written as DNA, the CDR3 is TGTGCCAGCGGCCAGACAGGGGGTCCTCAGCCCCAGCATTTT. Residues: CASGQTGGPQPQHF.